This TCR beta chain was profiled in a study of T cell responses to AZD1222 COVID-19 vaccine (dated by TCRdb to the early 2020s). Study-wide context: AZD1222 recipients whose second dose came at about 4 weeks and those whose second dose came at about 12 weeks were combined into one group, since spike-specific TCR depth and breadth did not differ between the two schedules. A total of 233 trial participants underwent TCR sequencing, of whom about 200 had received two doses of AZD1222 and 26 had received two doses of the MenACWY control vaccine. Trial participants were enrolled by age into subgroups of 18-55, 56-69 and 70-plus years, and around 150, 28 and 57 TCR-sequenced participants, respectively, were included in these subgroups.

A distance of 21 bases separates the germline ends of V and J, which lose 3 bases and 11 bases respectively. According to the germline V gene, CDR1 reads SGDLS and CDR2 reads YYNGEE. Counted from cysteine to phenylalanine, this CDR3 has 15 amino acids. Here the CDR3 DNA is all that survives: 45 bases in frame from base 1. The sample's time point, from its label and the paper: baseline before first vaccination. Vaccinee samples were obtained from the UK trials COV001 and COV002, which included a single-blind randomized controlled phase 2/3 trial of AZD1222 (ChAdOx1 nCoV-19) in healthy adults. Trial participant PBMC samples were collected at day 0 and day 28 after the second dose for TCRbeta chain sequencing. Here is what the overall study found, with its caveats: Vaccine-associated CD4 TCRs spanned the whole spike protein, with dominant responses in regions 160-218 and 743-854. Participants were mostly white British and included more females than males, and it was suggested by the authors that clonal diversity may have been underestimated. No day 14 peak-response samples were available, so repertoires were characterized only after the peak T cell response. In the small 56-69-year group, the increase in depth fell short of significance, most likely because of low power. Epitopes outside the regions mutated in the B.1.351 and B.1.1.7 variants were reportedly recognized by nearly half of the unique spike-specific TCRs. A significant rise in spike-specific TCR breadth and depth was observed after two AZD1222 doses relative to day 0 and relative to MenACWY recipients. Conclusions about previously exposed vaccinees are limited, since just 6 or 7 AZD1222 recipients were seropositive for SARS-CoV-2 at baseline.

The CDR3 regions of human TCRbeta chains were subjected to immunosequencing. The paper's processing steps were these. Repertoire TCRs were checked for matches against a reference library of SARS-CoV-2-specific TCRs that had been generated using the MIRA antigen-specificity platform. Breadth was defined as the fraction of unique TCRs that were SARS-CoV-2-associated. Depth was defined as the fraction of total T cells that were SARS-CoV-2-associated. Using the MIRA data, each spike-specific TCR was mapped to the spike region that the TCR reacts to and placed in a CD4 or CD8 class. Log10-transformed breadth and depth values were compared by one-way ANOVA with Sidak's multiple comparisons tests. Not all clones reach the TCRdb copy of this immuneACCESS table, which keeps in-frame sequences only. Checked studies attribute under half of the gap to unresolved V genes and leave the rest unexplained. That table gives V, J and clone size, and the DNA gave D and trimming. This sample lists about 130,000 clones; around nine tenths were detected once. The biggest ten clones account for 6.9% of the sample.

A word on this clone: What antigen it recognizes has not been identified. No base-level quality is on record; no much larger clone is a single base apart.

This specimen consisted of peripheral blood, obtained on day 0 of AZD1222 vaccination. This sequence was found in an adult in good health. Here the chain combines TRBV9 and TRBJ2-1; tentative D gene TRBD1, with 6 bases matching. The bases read TGTGCCAGCAGCGACATGGGCACCACTGGGGACAAGCAGTTCTTC. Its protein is CASSDMGTTGDKQFF.